The rows below give T cell receptor beta chains drawn from one sample of a study of glioma-infiltrating T cells. MiXCR was run by TCRdb on the multiplex PCR reads, yielding one entry per CDR3 protein. The sample yields 300,000 to 450,000 distinct CDR3 sequences, roughly two fifths seen once. The specimen sequenced was glioma tissue, nonneoplastic brain tissue, or PBMCs (not recorded which). These receptors were obtained from a human donor with low-grade glioma or glioblastoma, undergoing nonglioma brain surgery, or in good health (not recorded which). CDR3s include the opening cysteine and the closing phenylalanine or tryptophan. D genes are given only for firm matches. Size is omitted from some rows. Given values are once, few, many or a class for expanded clones.

size,D,V,J,DNA,CDR3
many,NA,TRBV15,TRBJ1-5,TGTGCCACCAGCAGAGATCGGGGGGGCGATCAGCCCCAGCATTTT,CATSRDRGGDQPQHF
NA,TRBD2,TRBV7-6,TRBJ2-1,TGTGCCAGCAGCTTCGGCGGGAGTGGGGAAAAGCATGAGCAGTTCTTC,CASSFGGSGEKHEQFF
few,TRBD2,TRBV3-1,TRBJ2-5,TGTGCCAGCAGCCAAGATTCGGTAGCGGGAGGGTGGATCGGAGAGACCCAGTACTTC,CASSQDSVAGGWIGETQYF
NA,TRBD1,TRBV20-1,TRBJ2-1,TGCAGTGCTGAGGACAGGGGGGCCTACAATGAGCAGTTCTTC,CSAEDRGAYNEQFF
NA,TRBD1,TRBV25-1,TRBJ1-2,TGTGCCAGCAGTGATAGCAATCGACAGGGGAGGATGGGCTACACCTTC,CASSDSNRQGRMGYTF
NA,NA,TRBV12-3/TRBV12-4,TRBJ1-2,TGTGCCAGCAGTTCGGGGGGGACCGCTAACTATGGCTACACCTTC,CASSSGGTANYGYTF
many,NA,TRBV7-9,TRBJ2-3,TGTGCCAGCAGCTTTGGAGGAGATACGCAGTATTTT,CASSFGGDTQYF
NA,TRBD2,TRBV20-1,TRBJ2-7,TGCAGTGCTGCCCCCCTAGCGGGAGGGTACGAGCAGTACTTC,CSAAPLAGGYEQYF
few,TRBD1,TRBV27,TRBJ2-1,TGTGCCAGCAGCCCTGGGACAGGGGGAAACAATGAGCAGTTCTTC,CASSPGTGGNNEQFF
NA,TRBD2,TRBV28,TRBJ2-4,TGTGCCAGCAACCGTGGGAGGGGCAAAAACATTCAGTACTTC,CASNRGRGKNIQYF
NA,TRBD1,TRBV4-3,TRBJ2-1,TGCGCCAGCAGCCAAGATACGGGACAGGGCTACAATGAGCAGTTCTTC,CASSQDTGQGYNEQFF
many,NA,TRBV24-1,TRBJ2-1,TGTGCCACCAGTGGCTACAATGAGCAGTTCTTC,CATSGYNEQFF
many,NA,TRBV20-1,TRBJ2-5,TGCAGTGCTAACGGGACTCTGGGGACCCAGTACTTC,CSANGTLGTQYF
few,TRBD1,TRBV3-1,TRBJ1-1,TGTGCCAGCAGCCTTCGACAGGGAACAAACCTGAACACTGAAGCTTTCTTT,CASSLRQGTNLNTEAFF
many,NA,TRBV4-3,TRBJ2-1,TGCGCCAGCAGCCAAGAAAGTCTACTAGCTAAGTACTACTACAATGAGCAGTTCTTC,CASSQESLLAKYYYNEQFF
few,NA,TRBV15,TRBJ1-4,TGTGCCACCAGCAGTGAGAAACCCGGTAGTAATGAAAAACTGTTTTTT,CATSSEKPGSNEKLFF
NA,TRBD1,TRBV7-2,TRBJ2-1,TGTGCCAGCAGTCGACAGGGGTCGAGCGATGAGCAGTTCTTC,CASSRQGSSDEQFF
few,NA,TRBV15,TRBJ2-3,TGTGCCACCAGCAGGCCAGTCCGGGACACACGCACAGATACGCAGTATTTT,CATSRPVRDTRTDTQYF
few,NA,TRBV27,TRBJ2-7,TGTGCCAGCAGTTTAGGGCGAATGGGGGAGCAGTACTTC,CASSLGRMGEQYF
many,NA,TRBV28,TRBJ1-5,TGTGCCAGCTCACAGGCGAATCAGCCCCAGCATTTT,CASSQANQPQHF
many,TRBD1,TRBV28,TRBJ1-5,TGTGCCAGCAGTCCCGGGACAGAAATTCATCAGCCCCAGCATTTT,CASSPGTEIHQPQHF
NA,NA,TRBV28,TRBJ1-5,TGTGCCAGCATTAAAAGACTCAGGCTTAGCAATCAGCCCCAGCATTTT,CASIKRLRLSNQPQHF
NA,TRBD2,TRBV4-1,TRBJ2-1,TGCGCCAGCAGCCTACTGGGACTAGCCTACAATGAGCAGTTCTTC,CASSLLGLAYNEQFF
NA,NA,TRBV20-1,TRBJ1-5,TGCAGTGCTAGAGAGGGGATAGGCAATCAGCCCCAGCATTTT,CSAREGIGNQPQHF
NA,NA,TRBV20-1,TRBJ1-5,TGCAGTGCTAGATTGGATAGCGATCAGCCCCAGCATTTT,CSARLDSDQPQHF
NA,TRBD1,TRBV6-2/TRBV6-3,TRBJ1-2,TGTGCCAGCAGCTTGCGTGTGACAGGGTATGGCTACACCTTC,CASSLRVTGYGYTF
few,TRBD1,TRBV4-3,TRBJ1-4,TGCGCCAGCAGCCAAGAGGGATGGACAGGGGGCGGAGGTGAAAAACTGTTTTTT,CASSQEGWTGGGGEKLFF
once,TRBD2,TRBV6-4,TRBJ2-7,TGCGCCACCAGGGCTAGCGGGTCCATCTACGAGCAGTACTTC,CATRASGSIYEQYF
NA,NA,TRBV3-1,TRBJ2-1,TGTGCCAGCAGCCGAGGAGTGGAGCGGTTCTTC,CASSRGVERFF
few,NA,TRBV10-3,TRBJ1-6,TGTGCCATCAGTGATTATGAAAATTCACCCCTCCACTTT,CAISDYENSPLHF
few,TRBD2,TRBV2,TRBJ2-7,TGTGCCAGCAGTGAGGCTAGCGGCTCCTACGAGCAGTACTTC,CASSEASGSYEQYF
NA,NA,TRBV5-5,TRBJ2-7,TGTGCCAGCAGCCCGAATTACCGGGACGGATCCTACGAGCAGTACTTC,CASSPNYRDGSYEQYF
few,NA,TRBV20-1,TRBJ1-3,TGCAGTGCTACTCGTTTCGGGAGCAGCTCTGGAAACACCATATATTTT,CSATRFGSSSGNTIYF